This T cell receptor beta chain was captured by sequencing in a study of vaccination effects on CD4 cells after COVID-19. At the level of the study: All participants had two doses of either the BNT162b2 or mRNA-1273 vaccine. General study findings and limits: Few convalescent patients were included, and no early post-infection timepoints were sampled.

The germline gives CDR1 LNHDA, CDR2 SQIVND (reference sequence). The CDR3 has 14 residues. V dropped 1 base and J dropped 4 bases, with 8 bases sitting between them. This table comes from immunoSEQ multiplex PCR, and its TCRdb copy is limited to in-frame clones, with some not included. The data show about 36,000 clones, 55% to 75% seen once. Before any sequencing was done, the ViraFEST assay used viral peptide pools to expand antigen-specific CD4+ T cells. Following 10 days of culture, CD4+ T cells were isolated. The person had a PCR-confirmed SARS-CoV-2 infection during March to December 2020. At days 3 and 7, half of the medium was exchanged for IL-2 medium. Regarding this clone: What it recognizes is unknown.

This clonotype was sampled from a human donor who had a prior SARS-CoV-2 infection. This rearrangement joins TRBV19 to TRBJ1-5, with D hard to call. The sample here was CD4+ T cells from PBMCs cultured with HCoV-NL63 spike peptides, taken before COVID-19 vaccination. DNA for the CDR3: TGTGCCAGTAGTATAGGGCCGATTAATCAGCCCCAGCATTTT. This gives the protein CASSIGPINQPQHF.